This is a list of T cell receptor beta chains from one sample in a study of blood T cell repertoires in COVID-19. The repertoire was sequenced with immunoSEQ multiplex PCR; TCRdb's copy has only in-frame clones and lacks some. Of about 200,000 clones listed, roughly four fifths are singletons. Source material: peripheral blood. Receptors originate from a woman aged 40 to 50 with acute or convalescent COVID-19. Each CDR3 is given with its conserved first and last residue. Each record gives: D gene, V gene, clone size, J gene, CDR3 DNA, CDR3 protein. D genes are given only for firm matches. Size is omitted from some rows. Given values are once, few, many or a class for expanded clones.

TRBD1	TRBV7-2	.	TRBJ2-4	TGTGCCAGCAGCGATTCGGACAGGGGAACTTTTCAGTACTTC	CASSDSDRGTFQYF
TRBD2	TRBV6-5	.	TRBJ2-5	TGTGCCAGCAGTTACGGGTCTAGCGGCCTTCAAGAGACCCAGTACTTC	CASSYGSSGLQETQYF
.	TRBV19	.	TRBJ2-5	TGTGCCAGTAGTAGCCTAATGGACGTAGGAGGAGAGACCCAGTACTTC	CASSSLMDVGGETQYF
.	TRBV6-5	.	TRBJ2-1	TGTGCCAGCCTTTCCGGAAGCGGTCATGAGCAGTTCTTC	CASLSGSGHEQFF
.	TRBV11-1	.	TRBJ2-1	TGTGCCAGCAGTCCTCAGGGGATCAATGAGCAGTTCTTC	CASSPQGINEQFF
.	TRBV30	.	TRBJ1-6	TGTGCCTGGCAGGAGGGTTGGGATTCACCCCTCCACTTT	CAWQEGWDSPLHF
.	TRBV19	.	TRBJ2-7	TGTGCCAGTATGTGGAGTTACTCACCCAGTGGCGAGCAGTACTTC	CASMWSYSPSGEQYF
.	TRBV14	.	TRBJ2-1	TGTGCCAGCAGCCAAGGGACTCGCACTTCCTACAATGAGCAGTTCTTC	CASSQGTRTSYNEQFF
.	TRBV29-1	.	TRBJ2-1	TGCAGCGTTGAAGATCTCCCCGGTAGCTCCTACAATGAGCAGTTCTTC	CSVEDLPGSSYNEQFF
TRBD2	TRBV4-3	.	TRBJ2-7	TGCGCCAGCAGCCAAGTAACGACTAGCGTGGGCGAGCAGTACTTC	CASSQVTTSVGEQYF
.	TRBV4-1	.	TRBJ2-7	TGCGCCAGCAGCAGGCAGGGAACGCCCGAGCAGTACTTC	CASSRQGTPEQYF
.	TRBV7-9	.	TRBJ1-1	TGTGCCAGCAGCTTAATCGGGGGGCTGGACACTGAAGCTTTCTTT	CASSLIGGLDTEAFF
.	TRBV19	.	TRBJ2-1	TGTGCCAGTAGGGCTAGAGGGGCGGGACCATACAATGAGCAGTTCTTC	CASRARGAGPYNEQFF
TRBD1	TRBV11-2	once	TRBJ1-2	TGTGCCAGCAGCTTAGATCGGGACAGGGGTAGCTATGGCTACACCTTC	CASSLDRDRGSYGYTF
.	TRBV27	.	TRBJ1-1	TGTGCCAGCAGTTTAGTTGGGGGGGGCACTGAAGCTTTCTTT	CASSLVGGGTEAFF
.	TRBV2	.	TRBJ2-7	TGTGCCAGCAGTGAAAATCCCGGGATTCACGAGCAGTACTTC	CASSENPGIHEQYF
.	TRBV6-6	.	TRBJ1-1	TGTGCCAGCAGTTACTCGGTCCACACCTCGAACACTGAAGCTTTCTTT	CASSYSVHTSNTEAFF
TRBD2	TRBV13	.	TRBJ2-1	TGTGCCAGCAGAGAGCGGGGGGCCTACAATGAGCAGTTCTTC	CASRERGAYNEQFF
TRBD2	TRBV7-9	.	TRBJ2-1	TGTGCCAGCAGTTCCCTAGCGGGACCCGCCTACAATGAGCAGTTCTTC	CASSSLAGPAYNEQFF
TRBD2	TRBV9	.	TRBJ2-3	TGTGCCAGCAGTGATGAGCGGGGGGGCTTAAATACGCAGTATTTT	CASSDERGGLNTQYF
TRBD1	TRBV5-3	.	TRBJ2-7	TGTGCCAGAAGTACGACAGGGTTCCTGTCTGGTAATTTCTACGAGCAGTACTTC	CARSTTGFLSGNFYEQYF
.	TRBV11-2	.	TRBJ2-7	TGTGCCAGTCAAGCCGTCCGGGCCTACGAGCAGTACTTC	CASQAVRAYEQYF
TRBD1	TRBV10-3	.	TRBJ1-5	TGTGCCATCAGTGACTCGCGACAGGGGCGTCAGCCCCAGCATTTT	CAISDSRQGRQPQHF
TRBD2	TRBV7-6	.	TRBJ2-1	TGTGCCAGCAGCTTAGTAGCGGGCGGTCAGTTCTTC	CASSLVAGGQFF
.	TRBV12-3/TRBV12-4	.	TRBJ2-7	TGTGCCAGCAGTTCAACAGGGCCCTACGAGCAGTACTTC	CASSSTGPYEQYF
.	TRBV19	.	TRBJ1-1	TGTGCCAGTAGTATAGGTGGAGGGCGAGGCACTGAAGCTTTCTTT	CASSIGGGRGTEAFF
.	TRBV18	.	TRBJ2-6	TGTGCCAGCCCCGATGAGGGATCTGGGGCCAACGTCCTGACTTTC	CASPDEGSGANVLTF
.	TRBV7-2	.	TRBJ2-7	TGTGCCAGCAGTTCCCTCACAAAGCAGTACTTC	CASSSLTKQYF
TRBD2	TRBV10-3	.	TRBJ2-7	TGTGCCATCAGTGGTGGGACTAGCGGCTACGAGCAGTACTTC	CAISGGTSGYEQYF
.	TRBV27	.	TRBJ1-6	TGTGCCAGCAGTTTAGGGCAGGGCTATCGCTCACCCCTCCACTTT	CASSLGQGYRSPLHF
.	TRBV7-6	.	TRBJ1-4	TGTGCCAGCAGTCCTCCCCGGGACATAGACGAAAAACTGTTTTTT	CASSPPRDIDEKLFF
TRBD1	TRBV5-1	.	TRBJ1-1	TGCGCCAGCAGCTTGGGGACAGGCCTATCACCTTTCTTT	CASSLGTGLSPFF
.	TRBV4-1	.	TRBJ2-7	TGCGCCAGCAGCCAAGACAGGGGTAGCTCCTACGAGCAGTACTTC	CASSQDRGSSYEQYF
.	TRBV27	.	TRBJ2-7	TGTGCCAGCAGTGGGCCCAGGGGCCTCGAGCAGTACTTC	CASSGPRGLEQYF
.	TRBV10-3	few	TRBJ1-2	TGTGCCATCAGTGAGTCCCCGGAGAACTATGGCTACACCTTC	CAISESPENYGYTF
.	TRBV3-1/TRBV3-2	.	TRBJ2-5	TGTGCCAGCAGCCAAACTAGTGAAGAGACCCAGTACTTC	CASSQTSEETQYF
TRBD2	TRBV9	.	TRBJ2-1	TGTGCCAGCAGCGTAGATTCCCTAGCGGGGGTTCTAATTGAGCAGTTCTTC	CASSVDSLAGVLIEQFF
TRBD1	TRBV2	.	TRBJ1-2	TGTGCCAGCAGTGAATTTCAGGGGGCGCTTTATGGCTACACCTTC	CASSEFQGALYGYTF
.	TRBV11-2	.	TRBJ2-1	TGTGCCAGCAGCCCTTCGTCCCTCAATGAGCAGTTCTTC	CASSPSSLNEQFF
.	TRBV30	.	TRBJ2-1	TGTGCCTGGATACCTCGTAGTCGTCGGTCCTACAATGAGCAGTTCTTC	CAWIPRSRRSYNEQFF
TRBD2	TRBV2	.	TRBJ2-7	TGTGCCAGCATGGACGCCTTAGCGGGAGGCTCCTACGAGCAGTACTTC	CASMDALAGGSYEQYF
.	TRBV12-5	once	TRBJ1-5	TGTGCTAGTGGCCCCCCGGGTGGACAGCCCCAGCATTTT	CASGPPGGQPQHF